Each of the 15 T cell receptor beta chains below was sequenced from the same sample in a study of cytomegalovirus exposure and HLA in healthy donors. The primer mix had 60 Vbeta and 13 Jbeta primers. Clones were read by immunoSEQ multiplex PCR, and TCRdb kept only the in-frame ones, dropping some. The sample has just under 95,000 clones, 81% seen once. The sample consisted of PBMCs. The receptors come from a human donor in good health.

In this sample, this clone turned up a few times. This chain connects TRBV5-1 to TRBJ1-1; D is ambiguous. CDR1 SGHRS and CDR2 YFSETQ come from the germline V gene. V lost 4 bases, J lost 5 bases, and 15 bases lay in between. The CDR3 length is 14 residues. DNA for the CDR3: TGCGCCAGCAGCACAGACCCCGGGAGGACTGAAGCTTTCTTT. Protein: CASSTDPGRTEAFF.

The V gene is TRBV5-6, the J gene TRBJ1-5; 8 bases are a match to TRBD1. Trimming removed 2 bases from V and 6 bases from J; junction bases left unmatched: 7. This CDR3 has 15 amino acids. Germline CDR1 SGHDT, CDR2 YYEEEE. The CDR3 here is CASSFSAGGGQPQHF. The CDR3 DNA reads TGTGCCAGCAGCTTCTCGGCAGGGGGCGGTCAGCCCCAGCATTTT.

The chain has TRBV5-5 and TRBJ2-5, with a tentative D call TRBD2 (6 bases). Per the germline V gene, CDR1 is SGHKS and CDR2 is YYEKEE (reference sequence). The germline V and J ends were trimmed by 2 bases and 4 bases, with 12 bases remaining between them. The CDR3 runs 14 residues. CDR3 DNA sequence: TGTGCCAGCAGCTTCGGAACAGCGGGAGAGACCCAGTACTTC. It codes for CASSFGTAGETQYF.

The chain is built from TRBV5-1 and TRBJ2-5, with 7 bases fitting TRBD1. V was pared by 1 base and J by 2 bases, with 5 bases of the junction left unmatched. Per the germline V gene, CDR1 is SGHRS and CDR2 is YFSETQ. The CDR3 runs 15 residues. The CDR3 region is CASSLYGGQQETQYF. Here the CDR3 DNA reads TGCGCCAGCAGCTTGTATGGGGGACAGCAAGAGACCCAGTACTTC.

This rearrangement joins TRBV5-4 to TRBJ2-7; no firm D call. V lost 0 bases and J 0 bases, leaving 7 bases between the germline ends. In germline, CDR1 is SGHNT, CDR2 YYREEE (reference sequence). CDR3 length: 14 residues. The CDR3 reads CASSLAPSSYEQYF. CDR3 bases: TGTGCCAGCAGCTTGGCCCCTAGCTCCTACGAGCAGTACTTC.

The gene calls are TRBV7-3 and TRBJ2-1; possible D gene TRBD2, 5 bases. The V end was cut by 6 bases, the J end by 7 bases, with 13 bases between. Germline CDR1 SGHTA, CDR2 FQGTGA. This CDR3 contains 13 residues. CDR3 residues: CASRTDGENEQFF. For the CDR3, the DNA is TGTGCCAGCAGAACCGACGGGGAAAATGAGCAGTTCTTC.

This clone was counted once. V usage is TRBV5-4 and J usage is TRBJ2-2; the match to TRBD1 covers 11 bases. Germline assignment: CDR1 SGHNT and CDR2 YYREEE (reference sequence). The length of the CDR3 is 16 residues. The V and J ends lost 4 bases and 4 bases, in that order; junction bases with no gene match: 6. CDR3 in amino acids: CASSGAGTGGTGELFF. The CDR3 DNA reads TGTGCCAGCAGCGGAGCCGGGACAGGGGGCACCGGGGAGCTGTTTTTT.

Comment on this clone: An end of the junction differs from the germline gene, which may be a read error. The gene calls are TRBV7-7 and TRBJ2-5, with 8 bases matching TRBD1. The CDR3 runs 15 residues. CDR1 is SSHAT, CDR2 FNYEAQ, per germline (reference sequence). CDR3 sequence reads: CASSFNRGSGETQYF. For the CDR3, the DNA is TGTGCTAGCAGCTTTAACAGGGGGTCGGGGGAGACCCAGTACTTC.

The gene calls are TRBV2 and TRBJ1-6; 7 nucleotides line up with TRBD1. After removal of 11 bases from V and 4 bases from J, the junction contained 14 bases not matched to a gene. Germline CDR1 and CDR2: SNHLY and FYNNEI. The CDR3 length is 16 residues. The CDR3, as DNA: TGTGCCCAGAAAGGGGGCGGGACAGCTTATAATTCACCCCTCCACTTT. The encoded protein is CAQKGGGTAYNSPLHF.

A few counts support this clone. The chain links TRBV4-2 to TRBJ1-5; the D is unclear. The CDR3 has 16 amino acids. Looked up from germline, CDR1 is LGHNA and CDR2 is YNFKEQ. The germline V and J ends were trimmed by 2 bases and 0 bases, with 11 bases remaining between them. The chain's CDR3 is CASSQLPQSSNQPQHF. CDR3 DNA sequence: TGTGCCAGCAGCCAATTACCACAGAGTAGCAATCAGCCCCAGCATTTT.

This CDR3 reads CASSLDGTTIYNEQFF. CDR3 nucleotides: TGTGCCAGCAGCTTAGATGGGACTACCATCTACAATGAGCAGTTCTTC. The chain couples TRBV7-9 to TRBJ2-1; 7 positions agree with TRBD2. J lost 3 bases, V lost 1 base, and 6 bases had no gene match. The germline CDR1 and CDR2 sequences are SEHNR and FQNEAQ (reference sequence). The CDR3 runs 16 residues. Together with reference TRBV7-9 and TRBJ2-1, the CDR3 gives the full variable domain: DTGVSQNPRHKITKRGQNVTFRCDPISEHNRLYWYRQTLGQGPEFLTYFQNEAQLEKSRLLSDRFSAERPKGSFSTLEIQRTEQGDSAMYLCASSLDGTTIYNEQFFGPGTRLTVL.

CDR3 nucleotide sequence: TGTGCCATCGGGGGGGACTACGAGCAGTACTTC. It encodes CAIGGDYEQYF. This chain connects TRBV10-3 to TRBJ2-7; 7 positions agree with TRBD2. J was trimmed by 3 bases and V by 8 bases; bases with no gene match: 1. Germline CDR1 is ENHRY and CDR2 is SYGVKD. The CDR3 is 11 residues long.

The chain has TRBV19 and TRBJ1-2, with D uncertain. V was trimmed by 5 bases and J by 1 base, leaving 14 bases between them. The germline gives CDR1 LNHDA, CDR2 SQIVND (reference sequence). The CDR3 extends over 15 amino acids. The CDR3 nucleotides are TGTGCCAGTAGTGTCCCGATGATAGATAACTATGGCTACACCTTC. It encodes CASSVPMIDNYGYTF. Full variable domain (rest looked up from reference TRBV19 and TRBJ1-2): DGGITQSPKYLFRKEGQNVTLSCEQNLNHDAMYWYRQDPGQGLRLIYYSQIVNDFQKGDIAEGYSVSREKKESFPLTVTSAQKNPTAFYLCASSVPMIDNYGYTFGSGTRLTVV.

The chain couples TRBV7-2 to TRBJ2-5; D not certain. Deletions cut 2 bases from V and 1 base from J, with 5 bases between. Germline values: CDR1 SGHTA, CDR2 FQGNSA. The length of the CDR3 is 13 residues. CDR3 protein: CASSLSGQETQYF. The CDR3 region has the DNA TGTGCCAGCAGCTTATCAGGCCAAGAGACCCAGTACTTC.

The gene calls are TRBV7-9 and TRBJ2-5; TRBD1 aligns across 12 bases. Germline V gene lookup returns CDR1 SEHNR and CDR2 FQNEAQ (reference sequence). The CDR3 is 17 amino acids. V trimming: 4 bases; J trimming: 5 bases; junction bases outside the gene matches: 11. DNA of the CDR3: TGTGCCAGCAGCTCCGGGACAGGGGGCGCATCTTCTGAGACCCAGTACTTC. Translation: CASSSGTGGASSETQYF.